This T cell receptor beta chain was sequenced for a study of blood T cell repertoires in COVID-19. Trimming took off 4 bases at V and 2 bases at J, with 12 bases between the two ends. Germline V gene sequence: CDR1 MNHEY, CDR2 SMNVEV (reference sequence). The CDR3 has 14 amino acids. The data were produced by immunoSEQ multiplex PCR, yet TCRdb's version contains in-frame clones alone and is incomplete. The repertoire includes 150,000 to 200,000 clones, approximately 88% of them detected once, and roughly 13% sits in the top ten. This chain joins TRBV27 and TRBJ2-7; possibly TRBD2 for D (5 bases). The TCR was taken from an older woman who had recovered from COVID-19. Sample: PBMCs or T cells enriched from blood (not recorded which). The CDR3 DNA reads TGTGCCAGCAGTTGGGCGGGTATGACCTACGAGCAGTACTTC. As protein: CASSWAGMTYEQYF.